Presented here are 30 T cell receptor beta chains from one specimen sequenced in a study of metastatic and nonmetastatic thyroid tumors. Patients had received no treatment of any kind before thyroid surgery. TCRdb redid the clone calls on the PCR reads using MiXCR. The sample records about 39,000 clones, about 19% being singletons. The sample taken for sequencing was tumor tissue. Receptor source: a female donor with papillary thyroid cancer or a benign thyroid nodule (not recorded which). Some clones in this sample may be carry-over from other donors' samples.

At least ten counts were recorded for this clone. The chain recombines TRBV24-1 with TRBJ2-5; D gene ambiguous. V lost 3 bases and J lost 2, with 9 bases in between. The CDR3 runs to 14 residues. Germline V lookup: CDR1 KGHDR, CDR2 SFDVKD. CDR3 coding DNA: TGTGCCACCAGTGATCCGCTCCTACAAGAGACCCAGTACTTC. It specifies CATSDPLLQETQYF.

This chain links TRBV5-5 with TRBJ2-6, with D possibly matching TRBD1 (5 bases). This CDR3 is 16 amino acids long. From germline, CDR1 is SGHKS and CDR2 YYEKEE (reference sequence). Trimming pared 2 bases from V and 1 base from J, leaving 10 bases between. The CDR3 reads CASSFLGQSGANVLTF. The CDR3 region has the DNA TGTGCCAGCAGCTTTTTGGGGCAGTCTGGGGCCAACGTCCTGACTTTC.

The chain links TRBV11-3 to TRBJ2-1; 14 nucleotides agree with TRBD2. The CDR3 is 17 residues long. Losses at the gene ends were 1 base for V and 3 bases for J; bases not matched to a gene: 2. Looked up from germline, CDR1 is SGHNT and CDR2 is YENEEA. This CDR3 reads CASSLGGLAGGYNEQFF. The CDR3 nucleotides read TGTGCCAGCAGCTTAGGTGGACTAGCGGGGGGCTACAATGAGCAGTTCTTC. Filled out from reference TRBV11-3 and TRBJ2-1, the complete variable domain reads EAGVVQSPRYKIIEKKQPVAFWCNPISGHNTLYWYLQNLGQGPELLIRYENEEAVDDSQLPKDRFSAERLKGVDSTLKIQPAELGDSAVYLCASSLGGLAGGYNEQFFGPGTRLTVL.

The gene calls are TRBV18 and TRBJ2-7, with TRBD2 identical over 7 bases. Trimming cost V 5 bases and J 6 bases; bases outside gene matches: 10. This CDR3 has 14 amino acids. Germline values: CDR1 KGHSH, CDR2 LQKENI. CDR3 coding DNA: TGTGCCAGCTCATCAGCGGGAACCCGGTCCGAGCAGTACTTC. Translated: CASSSAGTRSEQYF.

This clone was detected many times. The chain combines TRBV11-3 with TRBJ2-7; D is perhaps TRBD1 or TRBD2 (5 bases each). Germline V gives CDR1 SGHNT, CDR2 YENEEA. Trimming shortened V by 0 bases and J by 3 bases, and 12 bases separated the two germline ends. CDR3 length equals 15 residues. CDR3 DNA: TGTGCCAGCAGCTTAGAGGCAGGGACGATCTACGAGCAGTACTTC. This encodes CASSLEAGTIYEQYF.

This clone was counted at least ten times. V and J are TRBV19 and TRBJ2-1; 8 nucleotides match TRBD2. The ends lost 3 bases at V and 3 bases at J; junction bases unmatched: 7. The CDR3 extends over 16 amino acids. CDR1 is LNHDA and CDR2 is SQIVND in the germline V gene (reference sequence). This CDR3 reads CASSIWSGSIYNEQFF. CDR3 bases: TGTGCCAGTAGTATCTGGAGCGGGAGCATCTACAATGAGCAGTTCTTC.

V gene TRBV27 combines with J gene TRBJ2-7; 7 bases fit TRBD1. The J segment lost 3 bases and the V segment lost 5 bases, leaving 7 bases of the junction unmatched. The CDR3 extends over 14 amino acids. Germline-derived CDR1 and CDR2 are MNHEY and SMNVEV (reference sequence). The CDR3 loop reads CASSRKQGDYEQYF. For the CDR3, the DNA is TGTGCCAGCAGTAGAAAGCAGGGGGACTACGAGCAGTACTTC.

In this sample, this clone turned up many times. The rearrangement joins TRBV14 to TRBJ2-1; D gene uncertain. The CDR3 runs to 14 residues. The germline gives CDR1 SGHDN, CDR2 FVKESK. Trimming took 4 bases from V and 3 from J, leaving 10 bases between them. CDR3 sequence (DNA): TGTGCCAGCAGCCCATATGTGGGCTACAATGAGCAGTTCTTC. Its protein is CASSPYVGYNEQFF. Together with reference TRBV14 and TRBJ2-1, the CDR3 gives the full variable domain: EAGVTQFPSHSVIEKGQTVTLRCDPISGHDNLYWYRRVMGKEIKFLLHFVKESKQDESGMPNNRFLAERTGGTYSTLKVQPAELEDSGVYFCASSPYVGYNEQFFGPGTRLTVL.

This clone was detected many times. Other DNA sequences within the sample encode an identical CDR3. The chain couples TRBV9 to TRBJ1-2; TRBD1 agrees at 7 bases. The CDR3 is 14 residues long. Per germline, CDR1 SGDLS and CDR2 YYNGEE. V was clipped by 4 bases and J by 3 bases; unmatched bases: 6. CDR3 nucleotide sequence: TGTGCCAGCAGCTCGTCAGGGGGTGACTATGGCTACACCTTC. Its translation: CASSSSGGDYGYTF.

This clone appeared many times. This sequence joins TRBV5-1 and TRBJ2-1; 11 nucleotides agree with TRBD2. Trimming removed 5 bases from V and 7 bases from J; junction bases left unmatched: 11. This CDR3 has 16 residues. Germline lookup yields CDR1 SGHRS and CDR2 YFSETQ. The CDR3 sequence is CASSLIAGGPWNEQFF. CDR3 coding DNA: TGCGCCAGCAGTTTAATAGCGGGAGGGCCTTGGAATGAGCAGTTCTTC.

This clone was picked up many times. V gene TRBV11-2 combines with J gene TRBJ2-7, with TRBD1 matching 7 bases. In germline, CDR1 is SGHAT, CDR2 FQNNGV. Trimming removed 2 bases from V and 7 bases from J; junction bases left unmatched: 8. The CDR3 extends over 14 amino acids. CDR3 in DNA: TGTGCCAGCAGCTTACCCGACAGGGTGGGTGAGCAGTACTTC. It is translated as CASSLPDRVGEQYF.

The chain has TRBV2 and TRBJ2-1; 10 bases are a match to TRBD2. The CDR3 loop spans 15 amino acids. Germline values: CDR1 SNHLY, CDR2 FYNNEI. With 7 bases clipped from V and 2 bases from J, the junction kept 5 bases outside the gene matches. CDR3 nucleotides: TGTGCCAGCACACGGACTAGCGGTGCCTACAATGAGCAGTTCTTC. Translated: CASTRTSGAYNEQFF.

This clone has a count of ten or more. The chain carries TRBV11-2 and TRBJ2-5; D gene uncertain. CDR3 size: 12 residues. V was clipped by 4 bases and J by 0 bases, with 3 bases between them. Germline V CDR1 and CDR2: SGHAT, FQNNGV. CDR3 sequence (DNA): TGTGCCAGCAGCTATTACCAAGAGACCCAGTACTTC. Translated, it gives CASSYYQETQYF.

This clone was counted many times. This chain links TRBV20-1 with TRBJ1-2, with unresolved D. V lost 0 bases, J lost 8 bases, and 13 bases lay in between. The CDR3 covers 13 residues. CDR1 is DFQATT, CDR2 SNEGSKA, per germline (reference sequence). The CDR3 bases are TGCAGTGCTAGAGACCCCGGACGTAAGGGCTACACCTTC. Protein product: CSARDPGRKGYTF.

Remarks on this clone: One end of the junction varies from germline; a read error may be responsible. The chain links TRBV20-1 to TRBJ2-1; D remains unclear. The CDR3 has 11 amino acids. Looked up from germline, CDR1 is DFQATT and CDR2 is SNEGSKA (reference sequence). CDR3 protein: CIAREGNEQFF. The DNA of the CDR3 is TGCATTGCTAGAGAAGGCAATGAGCAGTTCTTC.

This clone was picked up a small number of times. The rearrangement joins TRBV6-1 to TRBJ2-7; D remains unclear. The germline gives CDR1 MNHNS, CDR2 SASEGT. This CDR3 is 14 amino acids long. V lost 4 bases and J 2 bases, leaving 12 bases between the germline ends. CDR3 sequence reads: CASSVEGIAYEQYF. CDR3 DNA sequence: TGTGCCAGCAGTGTGGAAGGGATAGCCTACGAGCAGTACTTC.

This clone has ten or more counts. The gene calls are TRBV2 and TRBJ1-5, with D unresolved. Germline lookup yields CDR1 SNHLY and CDR2 FYNNEI. Trimming removed 6 bases at V and 4 bases at J, with 7 bases between. CDR3 length: 12 residues. The CDR3 DNA reads as TGTGCCAGCAGCGCGCCAAATCAGCCCCAGCATTTT. This translates into CASSAPNQPQHF.

This clone showed up just a few times. A single base separates this from a much larger clone, so it may be a read error. This sequence joins TRBV15 and TRBJ2-1; 7 bases are a match to TRBD1. CDR1 LNHNV and CDR2 YYDKDF come from the germline V gene (reference sequence). The CDR3 has 14 residues. CDR3 nucleotides: TGTGCCACCAGCAGAGGGGACAGAAACAATGATCAGTTCTTC. Translation: CATSRGDRNNDQFF.

The table lists this clone with many counts. The chain has TRBV30 and TRBJ2-2; a possible D gene is TRBD2 (5 bases). The V gene lost 1 base and the J gene lost 7 bases, with 10 bases spanning the gap. Germline V gene sequence: CDR1 GTSNPN, CDR2 SVGIG (reference sequence). The CDR3 is made up of 13 amino acids. In DNA form, the CDR3 reads TGTGCCTGGAGTGAAGAGGGATTCGGGGAGCTGTTTTTT. Translating it yields CAWSEEGFGELFF.

This clone was recorded a few times. This sequence joins TRBV6-1 and TRBJ2-2; 10 bases match TRBD1. V lost 6 bases to trimming and J lost 7 bases; unmatched junction nucleotides: 5. The CDR3 runs 14 residues. Looked up from germline, CDR1 is MNHNS and CDR2 is SASEGT. DNA of the CDR3: TGTGCCAGCAGAAGACAGGGGGCGATCGGGGAGCTGTTTTTT. Residues: CASRRQGAIGELFF.

This clone was counted between two and nine times. A read error may account for a junction end that differs from germline. The chain carries TRBV6-1 and TRBJ1-5; 8 bases align to TRBD1. The germline CDR1 and CDR2 sequences are MNHNS and SASEGT. The CDR3 has 16 amino acids. The CDR3 here is CVSKALATGVGHPQHF. CDR3 DNA: TGTGTCAGCAAGGCCCTCGCGACAGGGGTAGGGCATCCCCAGCATTTT.

This clone was observed at least ten times. The rearrangement links TRBV28 to TRBJ1-3; possibly TRBD1 for D (6 bases). V shed 4 bases and J shed 2 bases, with 12 bases lying between them. This CDR3 comprises 15 residues. Germline V gives CDR1 MDHEN, CDR2 SYDVKM. This CDR3 is CASSSLQGAGNTIYF. CDR3 in DNA: TGTGCCAGCAGTTCCTTACAGGGCGCTGGAAACACCATATATTTT.

This clone was detected many times. The chain links TRBV5-1 to TRBJ2-7; D perhaps matches TRBD2 (6 bases). The CDR3 runs 16 residues. V lost 0 bases to trimming and J lost 3 bases, with 16 bases between them. Germline CDR1 is SGHRS and CDR2 is YFSETQ. The CDR3 protein is CASSLGRMMGGYEQYF. CDR3 nucleotide sequence: TGCGCCAGCAGCTTGGGACGGATGATGGGGGGCTACGAGCAGTACTTC.

For this clone: One end of the junction is discordant with germline, which a read error may explain. The CDR3 DNA follows: TGTGCCAGCAGCTGTGCCGTCTCCTACCAGCAGTACTTC. It yields the protein CASSCAVSYQQYF. This chain joins TRBV11-1 and TRBJ2-7, with D hard to call. Germline V CDR1 and CDR2: SGHAT, FQDESV (reference sequence). The CDR3 covers 13 residues. The whole variable domain, remainder taken from reference TRBV11-1 and TRBJ2-7, is EAEVAQSPRYKITEKSQAVAFWCDPISGHATLYWYRQILGQGPELLVQFQDESVVDDSQLPKDRFSAERLKGVDSTLKIQPAELGDSAMYLCASSCAVSYQQYFGPGTRLTVT.

This clone was seen many times. V is TRBV7-9 and J is TRBJ1-1, with D tentatively TRBD1 (5 bases). Trimming stripped 3 bases from V and 10 bases from J, with 12 bases between. CDR1 SEHNR and CDR2 FQNEAQ come from the germline V gene (reference sequence). This CDR3 region has 12 residues. The CDR3 DNA reads TGTGCCAGCAGCTTTGGGGGGGAGGGAGCTTTCTTT. Translation: CASSFGGEGAFF.

This clone occurred many times. V gene TRBV9 combines with J gene TRBJ2-3; D tentatively fits TRBD1 or TRBD2 (5 bases each). The CDR3 consists of 14 residues. V was cut by 3 bases and J by 2 bases, with 10 bases left in between. The germline V gene encodes CDR1 SGDLS and CDR2 YYNGEE. CDR3 residues: CASSEGPHTDTQYF. The CDR3 bases are TGTGCCAGCAGCGAGGGACCGCACACAGATACGCAGTATTTT.

This clone was counted ten times or more. Other nucleotide sequences in the sample specify the same CDR3. The chain joins TRBV9 to TRBJ2-2, with D unclear. CDR1 SGDLS and CDR2 YYNGEE come from the germline V gene. V dropped 0 bases and J dropped 2 bases, with 14 bases sitting between them. CDR3 length: 17 residues. The CDR3 coding sequence is TGTGCCAGCAGCGTAGTGGCCTTCGCTGGAAACACCGGGGAGCTGTTTTTT. Its protein product is CASSVVAFAGNTGELFF. Filled out from reference TRBV9 and TRBJ2-2, the complete variable domain reads DSGVTQTPKHLITATGQRVTLRCSPRSGDLSVYWYQQSLDQGLQFLIQYYNGEERAKGNILERFSAQQFPDLHSELNLSSLELGDSALYFCASSVVAFAGNTGELFFGEGSRLTVL.

This clone appeared many times. The CDR3 loop is CASSWQGGWMAFF. In DNA form, the CDR3 reads TGTGCCAGCAGTTGGCAGGGTGGGTGGATGGCTTTCTTT. The rearrangement links TRBV27 to TRBJ1-1; perhaps TRBD1 as D (5 bases). Per the germline V gene, CDR1 is MNHEY and CDR2 is SMNVEV (reference sequence). CDR3 length equals 13 residues. With 4 bases removed from V and 11 bases from J, the gap between germline ends came to 17 bases.

Ten or more counts support this clone. The V call is TRBV27, the J call TRBJ2-5; no clear D. V was cut by 3 bases and J by 1 base, with 0 bases left in between. The germline CDR1 and CDR2 sequences are MNHEY and SMNVEV (reference sequence). CDR3 length equals 11 residues. The CDR3 is CASSFQETQYF. In DNA, the CDR3 is TGTGCCAGCAGTTTCCAAGAGACCCAGTACTTC.

This clone was counted only a few times. With a much larger clone just one base away, this may be a read error. The CDR3 region has the DNA TGTGCCAGCAGCCGCGCCTTAGGACGCGGGAATGAGCGGTTCTTC. This codes for CASSRALGRGNERFF. The V call is TRBV7-9, the J call TRBJ2-1, with D maybe TRBD2 (6 bases). This CDR3 spans 15 amino acids. Germline CDR1 is SEHNR and CDR2 is FQNEAQ (reference sequence).